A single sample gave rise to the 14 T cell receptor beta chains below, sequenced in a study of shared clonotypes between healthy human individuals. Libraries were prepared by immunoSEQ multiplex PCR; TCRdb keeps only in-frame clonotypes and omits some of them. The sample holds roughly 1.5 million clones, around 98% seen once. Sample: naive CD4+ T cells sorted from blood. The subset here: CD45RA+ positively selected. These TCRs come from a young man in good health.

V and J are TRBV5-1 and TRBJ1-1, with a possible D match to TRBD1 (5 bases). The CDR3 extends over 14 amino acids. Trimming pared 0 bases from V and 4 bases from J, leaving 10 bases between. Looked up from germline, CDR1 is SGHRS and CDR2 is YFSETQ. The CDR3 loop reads CASSLVGLGTEAFF. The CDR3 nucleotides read TGCGCCAGCAGCTTGGTGGGGCTGGGCACTGAAGCTTTCTTT.

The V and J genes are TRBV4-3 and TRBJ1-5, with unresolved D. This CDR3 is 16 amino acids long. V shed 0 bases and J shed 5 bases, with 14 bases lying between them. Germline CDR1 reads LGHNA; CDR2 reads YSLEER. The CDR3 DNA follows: TGCGCCAGCAGCCAAGAGTACAGCCATGAACATCAGCCCCAGCATTTT. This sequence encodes CASSQEYSHEHQPQHF.

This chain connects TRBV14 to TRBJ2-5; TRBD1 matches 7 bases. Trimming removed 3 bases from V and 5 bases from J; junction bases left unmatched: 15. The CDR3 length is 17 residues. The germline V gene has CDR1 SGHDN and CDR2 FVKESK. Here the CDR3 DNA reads TGTGCCAGCAGCCACATCAGGGGGATTCTCGGGCAGGAGACCCAGTACTTC. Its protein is CASSHIRGILGQETQYF.

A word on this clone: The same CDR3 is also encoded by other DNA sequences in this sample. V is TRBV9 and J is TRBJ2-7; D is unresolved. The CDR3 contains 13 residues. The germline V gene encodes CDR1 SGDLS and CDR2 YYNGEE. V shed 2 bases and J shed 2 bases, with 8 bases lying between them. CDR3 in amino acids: CASSVGPAYEQYF. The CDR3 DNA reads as TGTGCCAGCAGCGTCGGACCGGCCTACGAGCAGTACTTC.

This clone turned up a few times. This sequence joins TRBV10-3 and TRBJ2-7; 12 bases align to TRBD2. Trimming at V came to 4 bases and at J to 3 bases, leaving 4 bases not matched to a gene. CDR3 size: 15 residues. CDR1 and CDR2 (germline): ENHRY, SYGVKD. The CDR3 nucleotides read TGTGCCATCAGTGGACTAGCGGGAGTTGACTACGAGCAGTACTTC. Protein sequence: CAISGLAGVDYEQYF.

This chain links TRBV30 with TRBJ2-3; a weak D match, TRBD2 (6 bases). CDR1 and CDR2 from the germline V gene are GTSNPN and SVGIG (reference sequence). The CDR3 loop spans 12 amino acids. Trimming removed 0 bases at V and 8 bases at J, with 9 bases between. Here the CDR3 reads CAWSVFGGTQYF. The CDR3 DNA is TGTGCCTGGAGTGTATTCGGGGGTACGCAGTATTTT.

CDR3 sequence (DNA): TGTGCCAGCAGTTTATCTGGAGGGAATGTCTACGAGCAGTACTTC. It translates to CASSLSGGNVYEQYF. The chain employs TRBV27 and TRBJ2-7; possible D gene TRBD2, 6 bases. Per germline, CDR1 MNHEY and CDR2 SMNVEV (reference sequence). This CDR3 region has 15 residues. Between the trimmed V and J ends, which lost 0 bases and 3 bases, there was a span of 12 bases.

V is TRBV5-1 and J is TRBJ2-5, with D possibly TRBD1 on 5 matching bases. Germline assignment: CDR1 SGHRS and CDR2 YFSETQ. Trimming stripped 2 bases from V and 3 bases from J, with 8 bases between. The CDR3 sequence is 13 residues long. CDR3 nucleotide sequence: TGCGCCAGCAGCTTCCAGGGAAAAGAGACCCAGTACTTC. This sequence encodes CASSFQGKETQYF.

CDR3 sequence reads: CASSEGSGSGNEQFF. The CDR3 DNA sequence: TGTGCCAGCAGTGAAGGTAGCGGGAGCGGAAATGAGCAGTTCTTC. This chain links TRBV2 with TRBJ2-1, with 9 bases matching TRBD2. Germline V gene data show CDR1 as SNHLY and CDR2 as FYNNEI. The V segment lost 1 base and the J segment 7 bases; nucleotides outside the gene matches: 5. There are 15 residues in the CDR3.

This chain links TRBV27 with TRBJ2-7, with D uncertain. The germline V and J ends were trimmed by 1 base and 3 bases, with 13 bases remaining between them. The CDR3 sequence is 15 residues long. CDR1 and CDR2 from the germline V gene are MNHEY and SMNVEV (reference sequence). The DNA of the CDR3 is TGTGCCAGCAGTTTATATGCGGCGTCGGGCTACGAGCAGTACTTC. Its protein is CASSLYAASGYEQYF.

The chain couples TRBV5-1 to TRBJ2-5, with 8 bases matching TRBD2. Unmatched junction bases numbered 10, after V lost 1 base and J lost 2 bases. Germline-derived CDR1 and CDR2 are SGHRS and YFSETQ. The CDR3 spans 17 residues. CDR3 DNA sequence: TGCGCCAGCAGCTTGCTGCCGGGACTAGGGGAACAAGAGACCCAGTACTTC. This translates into CASSLLPGLGEQETQYF.

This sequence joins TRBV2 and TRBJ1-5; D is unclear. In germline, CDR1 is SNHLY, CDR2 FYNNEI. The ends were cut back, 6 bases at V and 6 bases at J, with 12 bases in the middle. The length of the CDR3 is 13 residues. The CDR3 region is CASSLIEIQPQHF. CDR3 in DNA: TGTGCCAGCAGCTTGATAGAAATTCAGCCCCAGCATTTT.

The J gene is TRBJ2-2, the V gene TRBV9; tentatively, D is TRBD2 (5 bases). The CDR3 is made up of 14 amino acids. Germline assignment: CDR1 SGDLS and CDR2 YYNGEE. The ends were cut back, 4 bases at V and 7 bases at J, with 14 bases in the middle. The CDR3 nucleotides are TGTGCCAGCAGCCCTAGGGTTGAGGGCGGGGAGCTGTTTTTT. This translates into CASSPRVEGGELFF.

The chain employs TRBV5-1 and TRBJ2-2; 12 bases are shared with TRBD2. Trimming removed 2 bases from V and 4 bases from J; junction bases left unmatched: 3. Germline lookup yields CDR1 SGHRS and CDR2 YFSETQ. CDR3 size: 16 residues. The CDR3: CASSFTLAGGTGELFF. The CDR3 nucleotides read TGCGCCAGCAGCTTCACACTAGCGGGAGGCACCGGGGAGCTGTTTTTT.